These 26 T cell receptor beta chains were sequenced from one sample in a study of early T cells in non-severe SARS-CoV-2 infection. TCRdb reanalysed the 5' RACE reads using MiXCR and keeps one entry per CDR3 protein. The repertoire holds over 60,000 distinct CDR3 sequences, with around 13% as singletons. The sample comprised whole blood. The origin of the receptors is an adult who was a healthcare worker with PCR-confirmed SARS-CoV-2 infection or an uninfected control (not recorded which).

This clonotype has a single count. A much bigger clone sits one base away, suggesting this may be a read error. V and J are TRBV10-3 and TRBJ2-2, with 8 positions matching TRBD1. The V gene's germline CDR1 is ENHRY and CDR2 SYGVKD. The CDR3 has 16 residues. In DNA, the CDR3 is TGTGCCATCAGTGATAGCAGGGGGCGAGGTACCGGGGAGCCGTTTTTT. Its translation is CAISDSRGRGTGEPFF.

On this clonotype: A much bigger clone sits one base away, suggesting this may be a read error. No conserved phenylalanine or tryptophan ends this CDR3, so it is likely a read error. This chain joins TRBV10-3 and TRBJ2-3, with 10 nucleotides matching TRBD2. The CDR3 runs to 16 residues. Germline CDR1 and CDR2: ENHRY and SYGVKD. J was trimmed by 0 bases and V by 4 bases; bases with no gene match: 4. The CDR3 nucleotides are TGTGCCATCAGTGGGGCTAGCGGGGGCAGCACAGATACGCAGTATTCT. Translating it yields CAISGASGGSTDTQYS.

This clonotype was observed a few times. The chain couples TRBV18 to TRBJ1-6; 10 bases match TRBD1. With V trimmed by 3 bases and J by 7 bases, 3 bases remained unmatched. Germline V CDR1 and CDR2: KGHSH, LQKENI. The CDR3 is 15 amino acids. The CDR3 DNA sequence: TGTGCCAGCTCACCCGGGACAGGGGACAATTCACCCCTCCACTTT. Amino acid sequence: CASSPGTGDNSPLHF. Filled out from reference TRBV18 and TRBJ1-6, the complete variable domain reads NAGVMQNPRHLVRRRGQEARLRCSPMKGHSHVYWYRQLPEEGLKFMVYLQKENIIDESGMPKERFSAEFPKEGPSILRIQQVVRGDSAAYFCASSPGTGDNSPLHFGNGTRLTVT.

This clonotype was recorded at least ten times. V gene TRBV6-6 combines with J gene TRBJ1-2, with 10 bases aligning to TRBD1. The junction had 2 bases not matched to a gene; V was cut back by 2 bases and J by 2 bases. The V gene's germline CDR1 is MNHNY and CDR2 SVGAGI (reference sequence). The CDR3 length is 15 residues. CDR3 coding DNA: TGTGCCAGCAGTTACGGACAGGGGGGGAACTATGGCTACACCTTC. Translated, it gives CASSYGQGGNYGYTF.

This clonotype was counted many times. V usage is TRBV6-5 and J usage is TRBJ2-6; D unclear. The CDR3 runs to 15 residues. Germline V gene lookup returns CDR1 MNHEY and CDR2 SVGAGI. V shed 2 bases and J shed 0 bases, with 5 bases lying between them. In nucleotides, the CDR3 is TGTGCCAGCAGTTACGTGGGCTCTGGGGCCAACGTCCTGACTTTC. It translates to CASSYVGSGANVLTF.

This clonotype has just a few counts. The rearrangement joins TRBV23-1 to TRBJ1-5, with 9 bases aligning to TRBD1. TRBV23-1 is identified as an open reading frame with a role that is uncertain. V lost 2 bases, J lost 0 bases, and 11 bases stayed unmatched. The CDR3 is made up of 19 amino acids. The CDR3 coding sequence is TGCGCCAGCAGTCAAGAATACCGGGACAGGGACTATAGCAATCAGCCCCAGCATTTT. Protein product: CASSQEYRDRDYSNQPQHF.

This clonotype was counted a few times. The chain links TRBV20-1 to TRBJ2-3, with 9 bases fitting TRBD2. Trimming took 5 bases from V and 0 from J; bases not matched to a gene: 6. Germline V gene sequence: CDR1 DFQATT, CDR2 SNEGSKA (reference sequence). This CDR3 region has 15 residues. The CDR3 region is CSAEAGGPSTDTQYF. The CDR3 nucleotides read TGCAGTGCTGAAGCGGGGGGCCCAAGCACAGATACGCAGTATTTT.

This CDR3 reads CASSLEPGAGTSGDEQYF. CDR3 DNA: TGCGCCAGCAGCTTGGAACCAGGAGCCGGGACTAGCGGGGACGAGCAGTACTTC. The chain uses TRBV5-1 and TRBJ2-7; 13 bases line up with TRBD2. CDR1 and CDR2 from the germline V gene are SGHRS and YFSETQ. V gave up 0 bases and J gave up 5 bases; unmatched junction bases: 11. The CDR3 is 18 residues long.

This clonotype turned up a few times. The chain carries TRBV13 and TRBJ2-7; 10 positions match TRBD1. V lost 2 bases to trimming and J lost 3 bases; unmatched junction nucleotides: 4. Germline V gene sequence: CDR1 PRHDT, CDR2 FYEKMQ (reference sequence). The CDR3 runs 15 residues. In nucleotides, the CDR3 is TGTGCCAGCAGCTTAACCGGGACAGGGGTCTACGAGCAGTACTTC. This sequence encodes CASSLTGTGVYEQYF.

The CDR3 nucleotides read TGTGCCAGCAGTTACTCTTATGATTTTCGCGGTGACGAAGCTTTCTTT. It translates to CASSYSYDFRGDEAFF. The V and J genes are TRBV6-6 and TRBJ1-1, with D unclear. V was pared by 0 bases and J by 8 bases, with 19 bases between. The germline CDR1 and CDR2 sequences are MNHNY and SVGAGI (reference sequence). The CDR3 length is 16 residues.

This clonotype was seen at least ten times. The CDR3 reads CASSSNRALGVKLFF. In DNA, the CDR3 is TGTGCCAGCAGCTCCAACAGGGCCCTTGGAGTAAAACTGTTTTTT. The V and J genes are TRBV7-9 and TRBJ1-4; D is perhaps TRBD1 (6 bases). Trimming removed 4 bases from V and 10 bases from J, with 19 bases in between. Germline CDR1 and CDR2: SEHNR and FQNEAQ (reference sequence). CDR3 size: 15 residues.

The chain couples TRBV5-5 to TRBJ1-1; D is ambiguous. Germline loops: CDR1 SGHKS, CDR2 YYEKEE (reference sequence). V was trimmed by 1 base and J by 2 bases, leaving 9 bases between them. CDR3 size: 14 residues. The CDR3 region is CASSLIIFNTEAFF. In DNA, the CDR3 is TGTGCCAGCAGCTTGATCATATTTAACACTGAAGCTTTCTTT. The full variable domain, its missing parts supplied by reference TRBV5-5 and TRBJ1-1, is DAGVTQSPTHLIKTRGQQVTLRCSPISGHKSVSWYQQVLGQGPQFIFQYYEKEERGRGNFPDRFSARQFPNYSSELNVNALLLGDSALYLCASSLIIFNTEAFFGQGTRLTVV.

This clonotype was observed a few times. V gene TRBV3-1 combines with J gene TRBJ1-1, with D unclear. Trimming stripped 1 base from V and 7 bases from J, with 10 bases between. The CDR3 consists of 13 residues. The germline gives CDR1 LGHDT, CDR2 YNNKEL (reference sequence). CDR3 coding DNA: TGTGCCAGCAGCCAAGGCAGCCCCTATGAAGCTTTCTTT. It translates to CASSQGSPYEAFF.

This clonotype was seen a few times. The V gene is TRBV12-3 or TRBV12-4, the J gene TRBJ2-3, with D possibly TRBD2 on 6 matching bases. V dropped 6 bases and J dropped 0 bases, with 13 bases sitting between them. The CDR3 is 15 amino acids. The CDR3 nucleotides read TGTGCCAGCAGCGTTGGAGGGACTAGCACAGATACGCAGTATTTT. As protein: CASSVGGTSTDTQYF.

V and J are TRBV7-2 and TRBJ1-1; 9 bases match TRBD1. Germline CDR1 is SGHTA and CDR2 is FQGNSA. This CDR3 spans 15 amino acids. J was trimmed by 5 bases and V by 5 bases; bases with no gene match: 9. The CDR3 sequence: CASSPGTGRWTEAFF. The CDR3 DNA reads as TGTGCCAGCAGCCCAGGGACAGGGAGGTGGACTGAAGCTTTCTTT. The full variable domain, rest sourced from reference TRBV7-2 and TRBJ1-1, is GAGVSQSPSNKVTEKGKDVELRCDPISGHTALYWYRQSLGQGLEFLIYFQGNSAPDKSGLPSDRFSAERTGGSVSTLTIQRTQQEDSAVYLCASSPGTGRWTEAFFGQGTRLTVV.

This clonotype was counted ten times or more. The rearrangement links TRBV5-4 to TRBJ1-1, with D unresolved. The germline gives CDR1 SGHNT, CDR2 YYREEE (reference sequence). The CDR3 has 12 residues. The ends were cut back, 3 bases at V and 5 bases at J, with 8 bases in the middle. CDR3 DNA sequence: TGTGCCAGCAGCTCTGATTGGACTGAAGCTTTCTTT. Its translation: CASSSDWTEAFF.

In this sample, this clonotype turned up many times. V gene TRBV27 combines with J gene TRBJ2-5; D unclear. The germline V gene encodes CDR1 MNHEY and CDR2 SMNVEV (reference sequence). This CDR3 region has 13 residues. V dropped 5 bases and J dropped 0 bases, with 7 bases sitting between them. Here the CDR3 reads CASSPLDQETQYF. CDR3 DNA sequence: TGTGCCAGCAGTCCGCTGGACCAAGAGACCCAGTACTTC.

The chain combines TRBV6-1 with TRBJ1-4; a weak D match, TRBD1 (5 bases). The CDR3 is 15 amino acids. Deletions cut 6 bases from V and 7 bases from J, with 18 bases between. Germline V lookup: CDR1 MNHNS, CDR2 SASEGT. CDR3 in DNA: TGTGCCAGCAGATATACTGGGACGTGGGGTGAAAAACTGTTTTTT. This sequence encodes CASRYTGTWGEKLFF.

This clonotype was seen ten or more times. This chain's CDR3 is CASTSQAGFTDTQYF. The CDR3 coding sequence is TGTGCCAGTACCAGCCAAGCGGGCTTCACAGATACGCAGTATTTT. V and J are TRBV19 and TRBJ2-3; TRBD2 is a possible D gene (6 bases). Germline values: CDR1 LNHDA, CDR2 SQIVND (reference sequence). This CDR3 is 15 amino acids long. With 7 bases removed from V and 2 bases from J, the gap between germline ends came to 16 bases.

This clonotype has a handful of counts. This chain uses TRBV4-1 with TRBJ1-2; D unresolved. V lost 0 bases and J lost 7, with 15 bases in between. Germline-derived CDR1 and CDR2 are MGHRA and YSYEKL. The CDR3 sequence is 15 residues long. CDR3 DNA: TGCGCCAGCAGCCAAGAATGGTATAGTAAGGGTGGCTACACCTTC. Translated, it gives CASSQEWYSKGGYTF.

This clonotype is medium-sized. V and J are TRBV7-9 and TRBJ2-3, with TRBD1 matching 7 bases. The CDR3 runs to 13 residues. The V segment lost 4 bases and the J segment 6 bases; nucleotides outside the gene matches: 4. Germline lookup yields CDR1 SEHNR and CDR2 FQNEAQ (reference sequence). The chain's CDR3 is CASSSRGLDTQYF. As DNA, the CDR3 is TGTGCCAGCAGCTCCAGGGGGTTGGATACGCAGTATTTT.

This clonotype has a handful of counts. V usage is TRBV11-2 and J usage is TRBJ1-2, with D unresolved. Trimming shortened V by 4 bases and J by 8 bases, and 17 bases separated the two germline ends. CDR1 is SGHAT, CDR2 FQNNGV, per germline. The CDR3 has 14 amino acids. The chain's CDR3 is CASSSLRRVWGYTF. DNA for the CDR3: TGTGCCAGCAGCTCACTCAGGCGGGTCTGGGGCTACACCTTC.

This clonotype was picked up many times. V is TRBV29-1 and J is TRBJ1-2; TRBD1 might be the D (6 bases). Germline CDR1 reads SQVTM; CDR2 reads ANQGSEA. The CDR3 length is 14 residues. V lost 4 bases and J 0 bases, leaving 12 bases between the germline ends. CDR3 DNA sequence: TGCAGCGTTGTGCAGGGGTACCCTAACTATGGCTACACCTTC. Encoded protein: CSVVQGYPNYGYTF.

In its sample, this clonotype was seen a few times. The chain recombines TRBV4-1 with TRBJ1-2; D is unclear. The V end was cut by 4 bases, the J end by 2 bases, with 11 bases between. Per the germline V gene, CDR1 is MGHRA and CDR2 is YSYEKL. The CDR3 runs to 14 residues. This CDR3 is CASSRVTGNYGYTF. The CDR3 region has the DNA TGCGCCAGCAGCCGAGTGACGGGGAACTATGGCTACACCTTC.

The V gene is TRBV7-3, the J gene TRBJ2-2, with no clear D. V was shortened by 0 bases and J by 6 bases, with 5 bases between the two germline ends. This CDR3 is built from 13 residues. Germline V CDR1 and CDR2: SGHTA, FQGTGA. The DNA of the CDR3 is TGTGCCAGCAGCTTAACTTCCCCCGGGGAGCTGTTTTTT. Protein product: CASSLTSPGELFF.

This chain uses TRBV6-2 or TRBV6-3 with TRBJ2-7; 8 nucleotides match TRBD1. The germline CDR1 and CDR2 sequences are MNHEY and SVGEGT. V lost 5 bases, J lost 2 bases, and 8 bases stayed unmatched. This CDR3 is 15 amino acids long. The CDR3 nucleotides read TGTGCCAGCAGTCCGTTGGACAGGGCGACCTACGAGCAGTACTTC. This codes for CASSPLDRATYEQYF.